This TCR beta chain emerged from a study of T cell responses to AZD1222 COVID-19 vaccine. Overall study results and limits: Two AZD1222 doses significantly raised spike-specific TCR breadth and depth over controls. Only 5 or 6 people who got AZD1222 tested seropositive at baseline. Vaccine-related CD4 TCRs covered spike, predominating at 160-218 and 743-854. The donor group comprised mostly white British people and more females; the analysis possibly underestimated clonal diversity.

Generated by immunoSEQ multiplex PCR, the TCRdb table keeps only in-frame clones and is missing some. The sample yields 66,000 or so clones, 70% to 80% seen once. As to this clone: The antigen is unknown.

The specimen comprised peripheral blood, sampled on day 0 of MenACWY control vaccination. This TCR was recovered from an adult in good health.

The CDR3 sequence: CASSLRGLPTDTQYF. In nucleotides, the CDR3 is TGCGCCAGCAGCTTACGGGGACTGCCCACAGATACGCAGTATTTT. The rearrangement links TRBV5-1 to TRBJ2-3; D is possibly TRBD2 (6 bases). The CDR3 totals 15 residues. Germline-derived CDR1 and CDR2 are SGHRS and YFSETQ. The V and J ends lost 2 bases and 2 bases respectively, with 12 bases between them.